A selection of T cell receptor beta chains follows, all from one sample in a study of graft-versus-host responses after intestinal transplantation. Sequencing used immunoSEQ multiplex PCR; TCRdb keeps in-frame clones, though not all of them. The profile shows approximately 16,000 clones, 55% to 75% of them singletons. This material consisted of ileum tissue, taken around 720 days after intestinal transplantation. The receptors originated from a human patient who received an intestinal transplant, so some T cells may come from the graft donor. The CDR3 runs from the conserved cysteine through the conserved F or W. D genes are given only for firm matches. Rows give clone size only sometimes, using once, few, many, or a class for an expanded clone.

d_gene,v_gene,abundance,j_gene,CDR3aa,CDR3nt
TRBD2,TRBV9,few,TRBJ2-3,CASSVGTSGSTDTQYF,TGTGCCAGCAGCGTAGGGACTAGCGGGAGCACAGATACGCAGTATTTT
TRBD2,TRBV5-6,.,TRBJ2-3,CASGTSGDTQYF,TGTGCCAGCGGGACTAGTGGTGATACGCAGTATTTT
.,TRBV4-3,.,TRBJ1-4,CASSQELGARGEKLFF,TGCGCCAGCAGCCAAGAATTAGGGGCTAGGGGTGAAAAACTGTTTTTT
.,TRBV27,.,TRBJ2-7,CASSSYTGTYEQYF,TGTGCCAGCAGTTCTTACACCGGGACCTACGAGCAGTACTTC
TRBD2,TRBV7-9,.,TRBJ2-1,CASSLAPGLAGGSGEQFF,TGTGCCAGCAGCTTAGCGCCGGGACTAGCGGGAGGATCGGGGGAGCAGTTCTTC
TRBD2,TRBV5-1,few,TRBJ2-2,CASRWTSGSPNTGELFF,TGCGCCAGCAGGTGGACTAGCGGGAGCCCGAACACCGGGGAGCTGTTTTTT
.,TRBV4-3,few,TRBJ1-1,CASSQEGENTEAFF,TGCGCCAGCAGCCAAGAGGGGGAGAACACTGAAGCTTTCTTT
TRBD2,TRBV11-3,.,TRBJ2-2,CASSLTPGLGVAGELFF,TGTGCCAGCAGCCTGACCCCGGGACTAGGGGTCGCCGGGGAGCTGTTTTTT
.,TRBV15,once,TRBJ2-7,CATSRVRFGYEQYF,TGTGCCACCAGCAGAGTTCGTTTTGGCTACGAGCAGTACTTC
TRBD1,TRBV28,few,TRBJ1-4,CASSFPGQGAEKLFF,TGTGCCAGCAGTTTCCCGGGACAGGGGGCTGAAAAACTGTTTTTT
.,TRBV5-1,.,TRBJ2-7,CASSLRGTYEQYF,TGCGCCAGCAGCTTACGGGGAACCTACGAGCAGTACTTC
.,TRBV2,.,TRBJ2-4,CASSGGKNIQYF,TGTGCCAGCAGTGGGGGAAAAAACATTCAGTACTTC
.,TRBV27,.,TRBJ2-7,CASSLSAFPYEQYF,TGTGCCAGCAGTTTATCCGCGTTCCCCTACGAGCAGTACTTC
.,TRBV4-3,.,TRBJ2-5,CASSQEGLWSETQYF,TGCGCCAGCAGCCAAGAGGGACTTTGGTCAGAGACCCAGTACTTC
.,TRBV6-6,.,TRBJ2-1,CASSRSRAYNEQFF,TGTGCCAGCAGTCGATCTAGAGCCTACAATGAGCAGTTCTTC
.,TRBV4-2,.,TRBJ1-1,CASSQEFQPNTEAFF,TGTGCCAGCAGCCAAGAGTTCCAGCCGAACACTGAAGCTTTCTTT
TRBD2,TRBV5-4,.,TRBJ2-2,CASSSLAGGYTGELFF,TGTGCCAGCAGCTCCCTAGCGGGGGGTTACACCGGGGAGCTGTTTTTT
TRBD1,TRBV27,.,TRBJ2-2,CASSFILGQGASTGELFF,TGTGCCAGCAGTTTTATTCTAGGTCAGGGGGCATCCACCGGGGAGCTGTTTTTT
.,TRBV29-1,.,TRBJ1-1,CSVKIGPEAFF,TGCAGCGTTAAGATTGGTCCTGAAGCTTTCTTT
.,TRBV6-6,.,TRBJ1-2,CASVQGRLENGYTF,TGTGCCAGCGTCCAGGGAAGGCTTGAAAATGGCTACACCTTC
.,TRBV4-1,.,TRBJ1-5,CASSQELYGPQPQHF,TGCGCCAGCAGCCAAGAATTATACGGGCCTCAGCCCCAGCATTTT
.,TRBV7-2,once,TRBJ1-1,CASSPGRNTEAFF,TGTGCCAGCAGCCCTGGACGGAACACTGAAGCTTTCTTT
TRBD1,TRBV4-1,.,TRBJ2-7,CASSQGLPGQGSYEQYF,TGCGCCAGCAGCCAAGGGCTCCCGGGACAGGGATCCTACGAGCAGTACTTC
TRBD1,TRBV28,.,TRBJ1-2,CASSSGGWDGYTF,TGTGCCAGCAGTTCAGGGGGCTGGGATGGCTACACCTTC
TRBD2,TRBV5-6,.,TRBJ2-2,CASSFSGMNTGELFF,TGTGCCAGCAGCTTTAGCGGGATGAACACCGGGGAGCTGTTTTTT
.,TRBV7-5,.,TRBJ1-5,CARSQGQYSNQPQHF,TGTGCCAGAAGCCAAGGACAGTATAGCAATCAGCCCCAGCATTTT
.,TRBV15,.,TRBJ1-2,CATSRDLNDGYTF,TGTGCCACCAGCAGAGATTTGAATGATGGCTACACCTTC
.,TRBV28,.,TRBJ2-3,CASSPRGRLSSTDTQYF,TGTGCCAGCAGCCCACGGGGGCGTCTCTCTAGCACAGATACGCAGTATTTT
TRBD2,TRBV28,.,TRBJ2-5,CASREPGLAGKETQYF,TGTGCCAGCAGAGAGCCGGGACTAGCGGGGAAAGAGACCCAGTACTTC
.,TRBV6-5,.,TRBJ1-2,CASRRHRAVGGYTF,TGTGCCAGCAGGCGTCACAGGGCCGTGGGGGGCTACACCTTC
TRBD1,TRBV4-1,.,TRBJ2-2,CASSHRQGANTGELFF,TGCGCCAGCAGCCACCGACAGGGGGCCAACACCGGGGAGCTGTTTTTT
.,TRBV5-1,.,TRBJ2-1,CASSLGQHNEQFF,TGCGCCAGCAGCTTGGGCCAGCACAATGAGCAGTTCTTC
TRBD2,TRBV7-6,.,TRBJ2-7,CASSFLAGGNEQYF,TGTGCCAGCAGCTTTCTAGCGGGAGGGAACGAGCAGTACTTC
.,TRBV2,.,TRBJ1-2,CASSEAVGRQAHGYTF,TGTGCCAGCAGTGAAGCAGTGGGGCGACAGGCTCATGGCTACACCTTC
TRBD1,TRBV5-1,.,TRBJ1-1,CASSLEDRAPEAFF,TGCGCCAGCAGCTTGGAAGACAGGGCCCCTGAAGCTTTCTTT
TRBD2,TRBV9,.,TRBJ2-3,CASSVRGRGADTQYF,TGTGCCAGCAGCGTAAGAGGGAGGGGAGCAGATACGCAGTATTTT
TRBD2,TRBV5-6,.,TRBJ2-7,CASSRTSGSYEQYF,TGTGCCAGCAGCCGGACTAGCGGTTCCTACGAGCAGTACTTC
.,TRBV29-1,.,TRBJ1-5,CSVKQGVMDQPQHF,TGCAGCGTTAAGCAGGGAGTAATGGATCAGCCCCAGCATTTT
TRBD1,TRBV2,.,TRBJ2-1,CASSDRTGGAYNEQFF,TGTGCCAGCAGTGACAGGACAGGGGGCGCCTACAATGAGCAGTTCTTC
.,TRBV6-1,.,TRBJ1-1,CASSEGGGAYTEAFF,TGTGCCAGCAGTGAAGGAGGGGGGGCGTACACTGAAGCTTTCTTT
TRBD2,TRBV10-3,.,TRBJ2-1,CAISDREGSYNEQFF,TGTGCCATCAGTGACAGGGAGGGTTCCTACAATGAGCAGTTCTTC
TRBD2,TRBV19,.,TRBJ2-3,CASSTETSGGAPDTQYF,TGTGCCAGTAGTACCGAAACTAGCGGGGGGGCCCCCGATACGCAGTATTTT
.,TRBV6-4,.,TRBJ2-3,CASSGGSTDTQYF,TGTGCCAGCAGTGGGGGTAGCACAGATACGCAGTATTTT
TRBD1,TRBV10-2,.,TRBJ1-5,CASADRPNQPQHF,TGCGCCAGCGCGGACAGGCCCAATCAGCCCCAGCATTTT
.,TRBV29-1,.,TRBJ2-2,CSVKLPGLNTGELFF,TGCAGCGTTAAACTACCGGGCCTAAACACCGGGGAGCTGTTTTTT
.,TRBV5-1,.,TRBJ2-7,CASSSNLQGSEQYF,TGCGCCAGCAGTTCCAACCTACAGGGTAGTGAGCAGTACTTC
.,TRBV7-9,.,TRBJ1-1,CASTKFGVATEAFF,TGTGCCAGCACGAAATTCGGGGTTGCGACTGAAGCTTTCTTT
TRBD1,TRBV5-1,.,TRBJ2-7,CASSLRPSTGTGLNEQYF,TGCGCCAGCAGCTTGAGGCCTTCTACCGGGACAGGGTTAAACGAGCAGTACTTC
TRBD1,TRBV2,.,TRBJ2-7,CASSAGGWGNEQYF,TGTGCCAGCAGTGCAGGGGGCTGGGGGAACGAGCAGTACTTC
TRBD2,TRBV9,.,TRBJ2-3,CASSVGLAESTDTQYF,TGTGCCAGCAGCGTAGGACTAGCGGAGAGCACAGATACGCAGTATTTT
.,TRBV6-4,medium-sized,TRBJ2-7,CASSDDHGIPWGYEQYF,TGTGCCAGCAGTGACGACCATGGCATACCTTGGGGCTACGAGCAGTACTTC
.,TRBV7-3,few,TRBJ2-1,CASSLAIHNEQFF,TGTGCCAGCAGCTTAGCGATTCACAATGAGCAGTTCTTC
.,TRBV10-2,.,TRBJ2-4,CASSEGRGAKNIQYF,TGCGCCAGCAGTGAGGGTCGGGGAGCCAAAAACATTCAGTACTTC
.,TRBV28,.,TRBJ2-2,CASSLGMNTGELFF,TGTGCCAGCAGTTTAGGTATGAACACCGGGGAGCTGTTTTTT